Detailed here is one T cell receptor beta chain. This sample is drawn from a study of blood T cell repertoires in COVID-19. Looking at the study overall: The origin of the acute and convalescent COVID-19 samples was the United States, Italy and Spain. In each case, the material was cDNA or gDNA derived from T cells, B-cell-depleted T cells, or PBMCs.

As originally analysed: Reference gene primer amplification yielded estimated nucleated cell counts. Sequencing used immunoSEQ multiplex PCR; TCRdb keeps in-frame clones, though not all of them. The V and J calls and clone size are taken from that table; D and trimming were inferred from the DNA. This table holds 150,000 to 200,000 clones, 79% found once. Enrolled during active infection, Seattle patients were then followed longitudinally. Germline CDR1 SGHTA, CDR2 FQGNSA. The CDR3 has 13 residues. V was pared by 6 bases and J by 7 bases, with 3 bases of the junction left unmatched. The J gene is TRBJ1-2, the V gene TRBV7-2, with 12 bases matching TRBD1. The sequencing sample was made of peripheral blood. The clonotype originates from a woman aged 40 to 55 with COVID-19, enrolled during active disease. The CDR3: CASRGTGGGGYTF. DNA of the CDR3: TGTGCCAGCAGAGGGACAGGGGGCGGTGGCTACACCTTC.